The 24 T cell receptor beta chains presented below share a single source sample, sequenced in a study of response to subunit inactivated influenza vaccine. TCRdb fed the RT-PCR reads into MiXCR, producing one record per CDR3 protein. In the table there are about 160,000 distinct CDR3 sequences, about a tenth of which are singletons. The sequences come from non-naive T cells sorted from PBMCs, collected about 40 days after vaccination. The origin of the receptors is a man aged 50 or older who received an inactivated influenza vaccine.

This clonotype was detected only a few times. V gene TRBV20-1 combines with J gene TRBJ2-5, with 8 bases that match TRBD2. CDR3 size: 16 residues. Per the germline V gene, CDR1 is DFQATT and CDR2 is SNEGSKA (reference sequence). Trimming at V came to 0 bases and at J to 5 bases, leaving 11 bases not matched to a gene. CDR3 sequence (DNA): TGCAGTGCTAGAGATGCCAAGCGGGAGAAGCTCGAGACCCAGTACTTC. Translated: CSARDAKREKLETQYF.

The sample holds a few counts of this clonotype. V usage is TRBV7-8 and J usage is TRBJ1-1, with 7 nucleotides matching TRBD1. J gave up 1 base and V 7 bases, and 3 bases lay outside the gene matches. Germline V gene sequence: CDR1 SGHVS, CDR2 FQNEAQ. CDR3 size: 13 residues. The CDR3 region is CASTGQANTEAFF. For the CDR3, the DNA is TGTGCCAGCACCGGACAGGCGAACACTGAAGCTTTCTTT.

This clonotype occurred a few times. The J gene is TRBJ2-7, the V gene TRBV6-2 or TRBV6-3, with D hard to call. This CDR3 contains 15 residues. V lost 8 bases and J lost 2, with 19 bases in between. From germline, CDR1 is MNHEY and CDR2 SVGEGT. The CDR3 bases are TGTGCCAGCCGAGACTTAAAAGATGTCACCTACGAGCAGTACTTC. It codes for CASRDLKDVTYEQYF.

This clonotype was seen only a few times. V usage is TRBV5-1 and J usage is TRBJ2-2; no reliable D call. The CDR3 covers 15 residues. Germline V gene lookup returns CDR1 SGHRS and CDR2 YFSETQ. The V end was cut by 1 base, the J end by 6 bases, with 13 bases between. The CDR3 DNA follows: TGCGCCAGCAGCTTGCAGGTGGGAAGTCCCGGGGAGCTGTTTTTT. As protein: CASSLQVGSPGELFF.

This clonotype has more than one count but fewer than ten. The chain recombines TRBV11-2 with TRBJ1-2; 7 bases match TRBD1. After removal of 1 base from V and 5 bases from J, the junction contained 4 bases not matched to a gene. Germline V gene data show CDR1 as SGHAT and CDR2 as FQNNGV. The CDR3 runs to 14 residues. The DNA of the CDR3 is TGTGCCAGCAGCTTAGGGGGACAGCGGTATGGCTACACCTTC. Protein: CASSLGGQRYGYTF.

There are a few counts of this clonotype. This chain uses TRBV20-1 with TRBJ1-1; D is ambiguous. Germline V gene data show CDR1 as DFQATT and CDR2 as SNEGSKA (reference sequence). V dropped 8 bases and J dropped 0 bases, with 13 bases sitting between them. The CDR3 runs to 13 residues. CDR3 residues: CSTRSPMNTEAFF. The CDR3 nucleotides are TGCAGTACAAGGAGCCCCATGAACACTGAAGCTTTCTTT.

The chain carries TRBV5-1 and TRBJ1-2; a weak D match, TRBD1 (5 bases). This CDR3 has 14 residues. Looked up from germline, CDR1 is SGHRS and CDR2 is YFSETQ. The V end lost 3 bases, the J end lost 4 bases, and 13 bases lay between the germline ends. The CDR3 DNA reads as TGCGCCAGCAGCTGGTCCGGGGACGGCTATGGCTACACCTTC. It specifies CASSWSGDGYGYTF.

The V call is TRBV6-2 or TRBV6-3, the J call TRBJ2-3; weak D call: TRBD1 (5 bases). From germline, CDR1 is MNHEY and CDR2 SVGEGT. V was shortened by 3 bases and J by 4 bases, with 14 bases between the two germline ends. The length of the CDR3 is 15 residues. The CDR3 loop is CASSYSSGRSDTQYF. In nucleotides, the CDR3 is TGTGCCAGCAGTTATTCGTCAGGGCGGTCAGATACGCAGTATTTT.

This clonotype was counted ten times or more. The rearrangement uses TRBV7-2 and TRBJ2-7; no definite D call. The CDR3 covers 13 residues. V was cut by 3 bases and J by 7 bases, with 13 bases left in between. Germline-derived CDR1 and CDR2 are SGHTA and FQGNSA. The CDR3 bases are TGTGCCAGCAGCTTCGGACCCTCGGGTGAGCAGTACTTC. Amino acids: CASSFGPSGEQYF.

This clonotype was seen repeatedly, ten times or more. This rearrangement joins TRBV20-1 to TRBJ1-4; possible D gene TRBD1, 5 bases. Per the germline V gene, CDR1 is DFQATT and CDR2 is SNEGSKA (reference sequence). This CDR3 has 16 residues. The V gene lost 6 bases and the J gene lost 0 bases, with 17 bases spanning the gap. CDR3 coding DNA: TGCAGTGCGCCCCCGGGGCAGAACGCAACTAATGAAAAACTGTTTTTT. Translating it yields CSAPPGQNATNEKLFF.

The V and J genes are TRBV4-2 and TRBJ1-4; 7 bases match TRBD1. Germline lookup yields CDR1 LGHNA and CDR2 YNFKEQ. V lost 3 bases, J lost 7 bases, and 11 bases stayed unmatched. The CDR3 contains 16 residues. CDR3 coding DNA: TGTGCCAGCAGCCAGGACCCAGGGACAGACTCTGAAAAACTGTTTTTT. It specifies CASSQDPGTDSEKLFF.

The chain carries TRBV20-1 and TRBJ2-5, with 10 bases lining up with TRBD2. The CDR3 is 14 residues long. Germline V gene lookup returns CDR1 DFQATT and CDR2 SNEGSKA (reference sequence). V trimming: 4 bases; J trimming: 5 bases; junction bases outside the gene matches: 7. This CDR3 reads CSAIKREGPETQYF. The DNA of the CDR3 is TGCAGTGCTATCAAGCGGGAGGGCCCGGAGACCCAGTACTTC.

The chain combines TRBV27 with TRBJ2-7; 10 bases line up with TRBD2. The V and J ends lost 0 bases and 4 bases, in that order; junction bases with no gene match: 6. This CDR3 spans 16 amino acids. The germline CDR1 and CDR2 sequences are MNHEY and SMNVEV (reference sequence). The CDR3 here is CASSLSSSGSAYEQYF. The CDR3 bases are TGTGCCAGCAGTTTATCTTCTAGCGGGAGTGCTTACGAGCAGTACTTC.

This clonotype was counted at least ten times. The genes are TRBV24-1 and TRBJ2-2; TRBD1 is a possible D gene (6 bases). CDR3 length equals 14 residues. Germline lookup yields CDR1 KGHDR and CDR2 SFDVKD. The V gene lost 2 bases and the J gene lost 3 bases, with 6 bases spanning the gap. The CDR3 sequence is CATSDWTDTGELFF. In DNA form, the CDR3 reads TGTGCCACCAGTGATTGGACAGACACCGGGGAGCTGTTTTTT.

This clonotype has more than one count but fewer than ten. CDR3 nucleotide sequence: TGCGCCAGCAGCATACAGGGTCCCGGGGAGCTGTTTTTT. Its protein is CASSIQGPGELFF. The chain uses TRBV5-1 and TRBJ2-2; possibly TRBD1 for D (6 bases). The CDR3 loop spans 13 amino acids. V gave up 4 bases and J gave up 6 bases, with 10 bases separating them. Germline CDR1 is SGHRS and CDR2 is YFSETQ.

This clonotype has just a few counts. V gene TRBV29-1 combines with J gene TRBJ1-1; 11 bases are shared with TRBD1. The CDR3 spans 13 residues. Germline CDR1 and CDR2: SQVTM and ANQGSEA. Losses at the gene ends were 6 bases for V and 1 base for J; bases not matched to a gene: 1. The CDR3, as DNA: TGCAGCGTCGGGACAGGGGGGAACACTGAAGCTTTCTTT. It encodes CSVGTGGNTEAFF.

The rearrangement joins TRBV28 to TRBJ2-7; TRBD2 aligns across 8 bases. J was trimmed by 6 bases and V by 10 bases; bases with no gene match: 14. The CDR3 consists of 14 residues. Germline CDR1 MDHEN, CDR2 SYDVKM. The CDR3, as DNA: TGTGCCACAGACCGGGGGGGGGACTTTTCCGAGCAGTACTTC. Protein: CATDRGGDFSEQYF.

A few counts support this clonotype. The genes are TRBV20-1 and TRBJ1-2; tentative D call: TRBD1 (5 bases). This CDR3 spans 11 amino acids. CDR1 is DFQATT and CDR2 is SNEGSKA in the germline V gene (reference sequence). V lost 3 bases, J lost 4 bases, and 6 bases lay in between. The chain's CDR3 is CSASGGYGYTF. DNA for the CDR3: TGCAGTGCTAGTGGGGGCTATGGCTACACCTTC.

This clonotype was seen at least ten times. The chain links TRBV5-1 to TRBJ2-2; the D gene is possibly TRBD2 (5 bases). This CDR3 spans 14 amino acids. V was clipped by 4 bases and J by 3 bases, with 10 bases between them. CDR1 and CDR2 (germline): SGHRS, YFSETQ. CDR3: CASSKLGDTGELFF. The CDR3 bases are TGCGCCAGCAGCAAGCTCGGGGACACCGGGGAGCTGTTTTTT.

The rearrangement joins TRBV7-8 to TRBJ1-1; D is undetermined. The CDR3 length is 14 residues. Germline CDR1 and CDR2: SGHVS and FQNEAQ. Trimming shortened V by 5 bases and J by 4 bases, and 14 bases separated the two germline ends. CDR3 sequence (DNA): TGTGCCAGCAGCCGGACCGCTTTAAGCACTGAAGCTTTCTTT. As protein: CASSRTALSTEAFF.

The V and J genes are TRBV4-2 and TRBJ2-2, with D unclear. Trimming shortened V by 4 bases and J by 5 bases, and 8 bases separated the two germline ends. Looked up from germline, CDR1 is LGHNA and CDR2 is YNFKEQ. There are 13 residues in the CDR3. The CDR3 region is CASSPGRTGELFF. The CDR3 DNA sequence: TGTGCCAGCAGCCCAGGTCGGACCGGGGAGCTGTTTTTT.

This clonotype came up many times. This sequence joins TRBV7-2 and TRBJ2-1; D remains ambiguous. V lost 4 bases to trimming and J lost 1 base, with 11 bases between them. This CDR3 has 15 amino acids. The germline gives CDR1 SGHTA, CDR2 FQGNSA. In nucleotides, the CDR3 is TGTGCCAGCAGCTCCTTTAGGTTGTCCTACAATGAGCAGTTCTTC. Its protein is CASSSFRLSYNEQFF. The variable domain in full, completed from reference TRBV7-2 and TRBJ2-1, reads GAGVSQSPSNKVTEKGKDVELRCDPISGHTALYWYRQSLGQGLEFLIYFQGNSAPDKSGLPSDRFSAERTGGSVSTLTIQRTQQEDSAVYLCASSSFRLSYNEQFFGPGTRLTVL.

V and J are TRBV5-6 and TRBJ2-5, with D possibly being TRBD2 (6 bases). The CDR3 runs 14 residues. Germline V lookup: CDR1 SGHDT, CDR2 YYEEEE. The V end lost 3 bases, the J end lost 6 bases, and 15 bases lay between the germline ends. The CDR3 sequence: CASSSHAGWKTQYF. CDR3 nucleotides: TGTGCCAGCAGCTCCCACGCGGGGTGGAAGACCCAGTACTTC.

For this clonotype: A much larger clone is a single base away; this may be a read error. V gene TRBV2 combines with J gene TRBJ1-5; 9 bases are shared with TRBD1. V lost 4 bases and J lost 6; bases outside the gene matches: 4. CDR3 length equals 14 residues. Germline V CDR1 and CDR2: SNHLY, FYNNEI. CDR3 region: CASSGTGDGQPQHF. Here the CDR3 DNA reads TGTGCCAGCAGTGGGACAGGGGACGGTCAGCCCCAGCATTTT.